These 11 T cell receptor beta chains were all obtained from the same sample, sequenced in a study of T cell responses to AZD1222 COVID-19 vaccine. The assay was immunoSEQ multiplex PCR, and TCRdb's table has in-frame clones only and misses some. The top ten clones hold roughly 2% of a sample with around 130,000 clones, 75% to 95% of them seen once. The sequenced sample was peripheral blood, obtained 28 days after the second AZD1222 dose. The receptor source for this set is an adult who received the AZD1222 COVID-19 vaccine.

This sequence joins TRBV11-3 and TRBJ1-6; 7 positions agree with TRBD1. The trim removed 4 bases at V and 5 bases at J, leaving 2 bases unmatched. The CDR3 sequence is 14 residues long. Germline values: CDR1 SGHNT, CDR2 YENEEA. CDR3: CASSSGTDNSPLHF. CDR3 DNA: TGTGCCAGCAGCTCGGGGACAGATAATTCACCCCTCCACTTT.

Points on this clone: This CDR3 is also generated by other DNA sequences in the sample. The rearrangement joins TRBV6-5 to TRBJ2-1; D is possibly TRBD1 (5 bases). Germline lookup yields CDR1 MNHEY and CDR2 SVGAGI. There are 12 residues in the CDR3. Trimming took off 5 bases at V and 8 bases at J, with 10 bases between the two ends. CDR3 bases: TGTGCCAGCAGTCCAACAGGAGATGAGCAGTTCTTC. Its translation: CASSPTGDEQFF.

J is TRBJ1-6 and V is TRBV15; D remains unclear. Trimming removed 0 bases from V and 10 bases from J, with 16 bases in between. The CDR3 contains 16 residues. Germline V gene lookup returns CDR1 LNHNV and CDR2 YYDKDF (reference sequence). CDR3 residues: CATSRDRDSRTSPLHF. Here the CDR3 DNA reads TGTGCCACCAGCAGAGATCGAGATTCCCGAACATCACCCCTCCACTTT.

The gene calls are TRBV3-1 (or the pseudogene TRBV3-2) and TRBJ1-2; no firm D call. V was trimmed by 3 bases and J by 7 bases, leaving 15 bases between them. The CDR3 runs to 14 residues. Per the germline V gene, CDR1 is LGHDT and CDR2 is YNNKEL (reference sequence). CDR3 sequence reads: CASSHRRDIGGYTF. DNA for the CDR3: TGTGCCAGCAGCCACCGCCGAGACATCGGTGGCTACACCTTC.

The chain employs TRBV19 and TRBJ1-3; perhaps TRBD1 as D (5 bases). The CDR3 loop spans 16 amino acids. V lost 3 bases and J 2 bases, leaving 14 bases between the germline ends. CDR1 is LNHDA, CDR2 SQIVND, per germline (reference sequence). The CDR3 DNA follows: TGTGCCAGTAGTATGAGGCAGGGCGACGCTGGAAACACCATATATTTT. Its translation is CASSMRQGDAGNTIYF. Full variable domain (outside the CDR3, taken from reference TRBV19 and TRBJ1-3): DGGITQSPKYLFRKEGQNVTLSCEQNLNHDAMYWYRQDPGQGLRLIYYSQIVNDFQKGDIAEGYSVSREKKESFPLTVTSAQKNPTAFYLCASSMRQGDAGNTIYFGEGSWLTVV.

The rearrangement uses TRBV9 and TRBJ2-1; 10 nucleotides align to TRBD2. The CDR3 is 15 amino acids. V lost 4 bases and J lost 4; bases outside the gene matches: 5. Per the germline V gene, CDR1 is SGDLS and CDR2 is YYNGEE. In DNA form, the CDR3 reads TGTGCCAGCAGCTTAAGCGGGAGGGATTACAATGAGCAGTTCTTC. Amino acids: CASSLSGRDYNEQFF.

The chain uses TRBV6-6 and TRBJ1-2, with D perhaps TRBD1 (6 bases). V was trimmed by 6 bases and J by 4 bases, leaving 15 bases between them. Germline values: CDR1 MNHNY, CDR2 SVGAGI (reference sequence). This CDR3 has 14 residues. The CDR3 nucleotides read TGTGCCAGCAGACTTGGACAGTCCCTCTATGGCTACACCTTC. It encodes CASRLGQSLYGYTF.

As concerns this clone: Other DNA sequences in this specimen translate into the identical CDR3. This chain joins TRBV7-3 and TRBJ1-1; TRBD1 aligns across 7 bases. The CDR3 length is 14 residues. The V segment lost 5 bases and the J segment 0 bases; nucleotides outside the gene matches: 3. Per the germline V gene, CDR1 is SGHTA and CDR2 is FQGTGA. CDR3 region: CASSAGQLNTEAFF. CDR3 nucleotide sequence: TGTGCCAGCAGCGCGGGACAGTTGAACACTGAAGCTTTCTTT.

The table lists this clone with a few counts. The V gene is TRBV27, the J gene TRBJ1-1; D is uncertain. V lost 8 bases to trimming and J lost 0 bases, with 10 bases between them. The CDR3 consists of 13 residues. CDR1 and CDR2 from the germline V gene are MNHEY and SMNVEV (reference sequence). CDR3 loop: CASSRQVNTEAFF. CDR3 nucleotides: TGTGCCAGCTCAAGGCAGGTGAACACTGAAGCTTTCTTT.

This clone was counted a single time. This chain uses TRBV9 with TRBJ1-2; no clear D gene. Germline loops: CDR1 SGDLS, CDR2 YYNGEE. This CDR3 has 14 residues. V gave up 4 bases and J gave up 2 bases, with 12 bases separating them. DNA of the CDR3: TGTGCCAGCAGCCCAGCGCGAGGGAACTATGGCTACACCTTC. Translating it yields CASSPARGNYGYTF.

This chain connects TRBV6-5 to TRBJ1-1; the match to TRBD1 covers 7 bases. There are 13 residues in the CDR3. The V segment lost 7 bases and the J segment 1 base; nucleotides outside the gene matches: 3. Germline lookup yields CDR1 MNHEY and CDR2 SVGAGI. The CDR3 sequence: CASNRGGNTEAFF. The CDR3, as DNA: TGTGCCAGCAACAGGGGAGGGAACACTGAAGCTTTCTTT.